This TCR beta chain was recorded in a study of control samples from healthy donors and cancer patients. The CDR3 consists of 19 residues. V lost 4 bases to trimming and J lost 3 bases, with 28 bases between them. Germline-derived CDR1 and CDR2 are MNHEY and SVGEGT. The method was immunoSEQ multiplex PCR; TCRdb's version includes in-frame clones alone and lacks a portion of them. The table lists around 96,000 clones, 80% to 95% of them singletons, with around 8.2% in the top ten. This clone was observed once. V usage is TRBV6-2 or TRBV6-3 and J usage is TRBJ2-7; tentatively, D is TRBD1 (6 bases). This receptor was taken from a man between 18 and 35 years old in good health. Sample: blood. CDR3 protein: CASSFPRGVLGSGHYEQYF. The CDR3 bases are TGTGCCAGCAGTTTCCCCAGGGGAGTACTTGGGTCGGGGCACTACGAGCAGTACTTC.